This TCR beta chain was found in a study of blood T cell repertoires in COVID-19. Background on the study: Both acute and convalescent COVID-19 samples were obtained from the United States, Italy and Spain. The analysed material was cDNA or gDNA that came from T cells, B-cell-depleted T cells, or PBMCs.

As originally analysed: Reference gene primers were amplified, and this amplification served to estimate nucleated cell counts. The method was immunoSEQ multiplex PCR; TCRdb's version includes in-frame clones alone and lacks a portion of them. V and J calls and clone size are copied from that table; D and trimming were computed from the DNA. This sample yields 200,000 to 300,000 clones, of which about 88% are seen a single time; 4% belongs to the top ten. Concerning this clone itself: One end of the junction is discordant with germline, which a read error may explain.

CDR1 and CDR2 from the germline V gene are KGHSH and LQKENI. The CDR3 totals 13 residues. The sample comprised peripheral blood. J is TRBJ2-2 and V is TRBV18; no firm D call. This TCR was recovered from a man in his fifties or sixties who had recovered from COVID-19. CDR3 protein: CASSPLNTGELFF. In DNA form, the CDR3 reads TGCGCCAGCTCCCCGTTGAACACCGGGGAGCTGTTTTTT.